The 25 T cell receptor beta chains given below trace back to one sample, sequenced in a study of T cell responses to AZD1222 COVID-19 vaccine. Data came from immunoSEQ multiplex PCR; TCRdb stores just in-frame clones and leaves some out. The data show roughly 140,000 clones, 93% seen once. The material was peripheral blood, obtained on day 0 of AZD1222 vaccination. These TCRs come from an adult in good health.

This clone appeared a single time. The chain employs TRBV10-3 and TRBJ2-5, with TRBD2 matching over 12 bases. The CDR3 extends over 15 amino acids. Germline assignment: CDR1 ENHRY and CDR2 SYGVKD. Trimming at V came to 4 bases and at J to 3 bases, leaving 3 bases not matched to a gene. The DNA of the CDR3 is TGTGCCATCAGTGGTCTAGCGGGGGGGAAAGAGACCCAGTACTTC. Its protein product is CAISGLAGGKETQYF.

DNA of the CDR3: TGTGCCAGCAGGAGCCGGACAGAGACGAACACTGAAGCTTTCTTT. Amino acid sequence: CASRSRTETNTEAFF. J is TRBJ1-1 and V is TRBV6-5; possible D gene TRBD1, 6 bases. This CDR3 comprises 15 residues. The germline CDR1 and CDR2 sequences are MNHEY and SVGAGI. V was trimmed by 6 bases and J by 1 base, leaving 15 bases between them.

V is TRBV3-1 (or the pseudogene TRBV3-2) and J is TRBJ2-1; TRBD2 matches 15 bases. Germline CDR1 reads LGHDT; CDR2 reads YNNKEL (reference sequence). The V segment lost 4 bases and the J segment 1 base; nucleotides outside the gene matches: 5. The CDR3 covers 18 residues. The CDR3 region has the DNA TGTGCCAGCAGCCCCAGGACTAGCGGGGGGGCGTCCTACAATGAGCAGTTCTTC. Residues: CASSPRTSGGASYNEQFF.

This clone came up once. This rearrangement joins TRBV19 to TRBJ2-3; 7 bases are a match to TRBD2. V trimming: 3 bases; J trimming: 6 bases; junction bases outside the gene matches: 9. The germline CDR1 and CDR2 sequences are LNHDA and SQIVND (reference sequence). This CDR3 is built from 15 residues. CDR3 loop: CASSMRRGFYDTQYF. The CDR3 coding sequence is TGTGCCAGTAGTATGCGGCGGGGGTTTTATGATACGCAGTATTTT.

Details on this clone: The sample has other DNA sequences that encode this CDR3 too. The chain employs TRBV19 and TRBJ1-2, with D unresolved. The V and J ends lost 0 bases and 3 bases respectively, with 5 bases between them. In germline, CDR1 is LNHDA, CDR2 SQIVND (reference sequence). The CDR3 contains 13 residues. The CDR3 is CASSIEPDYGYTF. CDR3 coding DNA: TGTGCCAGTAGTATAGAACCAGACTATGGCTACACCTTC.

This clone was detected only once. The chain is built from TRBV7-2 and TRBJ1-2; D perhaps matches TRBD1 (6 bases). In germline, CDR1 is SGHTA, CDR2 FQGNSA. Trimming took 5 bases from V and 8 from J, leaving 12 bases between them. This CDR3 has 12 residues. In DNA, the CDR3 is TGTGCCAGCAGCGTCACAGGGACCGGCTACACCTTC. It specifies CASSVTGTGYTF.

The chain combines TRBV30 with TRBJ1-1; TRBD1 matches 9 bases. V lost 3 bases and J lost 1; bases outside the gene matches: 3. The CDR3 length is 14 residues. The germline gives CDR1 GTSNPN, CDR2 SVGIG (reference sequence). This CDR3 reads CAWRAGQGNTEAFF. Here the CDR3 DNA reads TGTGCCTGGAGGGCGGGACAGGGGAACACTGAAGCTTTCTTT.

The V and J genes are TRBV4-1 and TRBJ2-7; no reliable D call. CDR1 is MGHRA, CDR2 YSYEKL, per germline. CDR3 length equals 14 residues. V lost 0 bases and J 0 bases, leaving 6 bases between the germline ends. The CDR3 DNA reads TGCGCCAGCAGCCAAGATGGTTACTCCTACGAGCAGTACTTC. Translating it yields CASSQDGYSYEQYF.

The chain links TRBV4-2 to TRBJ1-6, with TRBD1 as a possible D gene (5 bases). The germline V gene has CDR1 LGHNA and CDR2 YNFKEQ. The CDR3 runs 16 residues. Trimming cost V 3 bases and J 7 bases, with 16 bases left between them. CDR3 loop: CASSQFGTAPNSPLHF. As DNA, the CDR3 is TGTGCCAGCAGCCAGTTCGGGACCGCTCCCAATTCACCCCTCCACTTT.

This clone was observed a handful of times. V usage is TRBV5-1 and J usage is TRBJ2-7; D tentatively reads TRBD1 or TRBD2 (5 bases each). CDR3 length: 14 amino acids. V lost 8 bases, J lost 5 bases, and 20 bases lay in between. The germline V gene encodes CDR1 SGHRS and CDR2 YFSETQ. The CDR3 protein is CARDLRGKSNEQYF. CDR3 coding DNA: TGCGCCAGAGATCTGAGGGGTAAGAGCAACGAGCAGTACTTC.

V is TRBV7-6 and J is TRBJ2-7; 7 bases align to TRBD1. V was pared by 2 bases and J by 7 bases, with 8 bases of the junction left unmatched. Per germline, CDR1 SGHVS and CDR2 FNYEAQ. The CDR3 covers 14 residues. The CDR3 DNA follows: TGTGCCAGCAGCTTACGGCAGGGGGTGTGGGAGCAGTACTTC. This translates into CASSLRQGVWEQYF.

The V call is TRBV30, the J call TRBJ2-2; 10 bases match TRBD2. V gave up 2 bases and J gave up 2 bases; unmatched junction bases: 11. Looked up from germline, CDR1 is GTSNPN and CDR2 is SVGIG (reference sequence). This CDR3 is built from 18 residues. In DNA form, the CDR3 reads TGTGCCTGGAGTCCAACTCAAGAACTAGCGGGAAACACCGGGGAGCTGTTTTTT. This translates into CAWSPTQELAGNTGELFF.

The chain uses TRBV7-2 and TRBJ2-3, with 8 bases fitting TRBD2. This CDR3 spans 14 amino acids. J lost 2 bases, V lost 3 bases, and 1 base had no gene match. Germline CDR1 reads SGHTA; CDR2 reads FQGNSA. Here the CDR3 reads CASSFSGATDTQYF. CDR3 DNA: TGTGCCAGCAGCTTTAGCGGGGCCACAGATACGCAGTATTTT.

Notes on this clone: At one of its ends the junction is not consistent with the germline gene, which may arise from a read error. V gene TRBV6-2 or TRBV6-3 combines with J gene TRBJ2-3, with unresolved D. The CDR3 runs to 13 residues. Per germline, CDR1 MNHEY and CDR2 SVGEGT. The CDR3 DNA follows: TGTGCCAGCAGCTACTCTATCACAGATACGCAGTATTTT. Translated, it gives CASSYSITDTQYF.

The chain carries TRBV5-1 and TRBJ2-1; 7 nucleotides align to TRBD1. V lost 2 bases and J lost 9; bases outside the gene matches: 8. CDR1 and CDR2 (germline): SGHRS, YFSETQ. The CDR3 loop spans 14 amino acids. Written as DNA, the CDR3 is TGCGCCAGCAGCTTTGAGACAGGGAGATCTGAGCAGTTCTTC. This codes for CASSFETGRSEQFF.

This rearrangement joins TRBV7-2 to TRBJ2-2, with a weak D call TRBD1 (5 bases). V gave up 1 base and J gave up 2 bases, with 8 bases separating them. This CDR3 spans 15 amino acids. The germline V gene has CDR1 SGHTA and CDR2 FQGNSA. CDR3 bases: TGTGCCAGCAGCTTAGGGGGCTACAACACCGGGGAGCTGTTTTTT. Translated: CASSLGGYNTGELFF.

This clone was detected only once. This rearrangement joins TRBV5-5 to TRBJ2-1, with D perhaps TRBD2 (6 bases). Germline V lookup: CDR1 SGHKS, CDR2 YYEKEE (reference sequence). V was cut by 2 bases and J by 10 bases, with 13 bases left in between. This CDR3 spans 13 amino acids. CDR3 DNA: TGTGCCAGCAGCTTTGACTGGGCGGGGGAGCAGTTCTTC. As protein: CASSFDWAGEQFF.

V is TRBV5-4 and J is TRBJ2-3; unclear D gene. The ends were cut back, 2 bases at V and 4 bases at J, with 14 bases in the middle. Germline loops: CDR1 SGHNT, CDR2 YYREEE (reference sequence). The CDR3 runs to 15 residues. The DNA of the CDR3 is TGTGCCAGCAGCTTTCGGCTACAGTCGGCAGATACGCAGTATTTT. Translated, it gives CASSFRLQSADTQYF.

The chain combines TRBV19 with TRBJ1-5; tentatively, D is TRBD1 (5 bases). Per the germline V gene, CDR1 is LNHDA and CDR2 is SQIVND (reference sequence). The CDR3 totals 15 residues. The germline V and J ends were trimmed by 0 bases and 5 bases, with 11 bases remaining between them. CDR3 DNA: TGTGCCAGTAGTATAGATCTCTGGGGGGATCAGCCCCAGCATTTT. It yields the protein CASSIDLWGDQPQHF.

This chain joins TRBV7-9 and TRBJ1-6; unclear D gene. Trimming shortened V by 0 bases and J by 10 bases, and 13 bases separated the two germline ends. CDR1 and CDR2 (germline): SEHNR, FQNEAQ (reference sequence). The CDR3 is 15 residues long. The CDR3 loop reads CASSLAGGFRSPLHF. The CDR3 DNA follows: TGTGCCAGCAGCTTAGCGGGAGGGTTCCGATCACCCCTCCACTTT.

The V gene is TRBV6-5, the J gene TRBJ1-2; 8 nucleotides match TRBD1. Germline values: CDR1 MNHEY, CDR2 SVGAGI. The V segment lost 4 bases and the J segment 4 bases; nucleotides outside the gene matches: 8. The CDR3 has 15 residues. The CDR3 reads CASSSQGAGSYGYTF. DNA for the CDR3: TGTGCCAGCAGTTCCCAGGGGGCGGGCAGCTATGGCTACACCTTC.

CDR3: CASSSTDLYEQYF. CDR3 nucleotides: TGTGCCAGCAGCTCGACAGACCTCTACGAGCAGTACTTC. The chain carries TRBV21-1 and TRBJ2-7; the D call in the table, TRBD1, was not verified against the DNA. TRBV21-1 is designated a pseudogene. The CDR3 contains 13 residues.

CDR3 in amino acids: CASSQDLPGTAYGYTF. The CDR3 coding sequence is TGTGCCAGCAGCCAAGATTTACCAGGGACAGCTTATGGCTACACCTTC. The V gene is TRBV3-1 (or the pseudogene TRBV3-2), the J gene TRBJ1-2; 7 nucleotides line up with TRBD1. The CDR3 spans 16 residues. Germline lookup yields CDR1 LGHDT and CDR2 YNNKEL (reference sequence). V trimming: 0 bases; J trimming: 5 bases; junction bases outside the gene matches: 9.

The gene calls are TRBV6-5 and TRBJ1-2; D is possibly TRBD1 (6 bases). Between the trimmed V and J ends, which lost 8 bases and 0 bases, there was a span of 10 bases. The CDR3 runs 13 residues. Per the germline V gene, CDR1 is MNHEY and CDR2 is SVGAGI. The CDR3 is CASSWTANYGYTF. DNA for the CDR3: TGTGCCAGCTCTTGGACAGCTAACTATGGCTACACCTTC.

The genes are TRBV6-5 and TRBJ1-5, with 9 nucleotides matching TRBD1. The length of the CDR3 is 14 residues. The J segment lost 6 bases and the V segment lost 6 bases, leaving 6 bases of the junction unmatched. Germline V CDR1 and CDR2: MNHEY, SVGAGI. CDR3 sequence: CASSPDRGVQPQHF. Here the CDR3 DNA reads TGTGCCAGCAGCCCAGACAGGGGGGTTCAGCCCCAGCATTTT.